The 17 T cell receptor beta chains below were found in one sample sequenced in a study of a mutant IDH1 vaccine in newly diagnosed glioma. For these TCRs, the target antigens are not known. Clones were read by immunoSEQ multiplex PCR, and TCRdb kept only the in-frame ones, dropping some. The sample includes 30,000 to 40,000 clones, around 58% of them seen just once. The time point here: week 5, during vaccination. What each vaccine dose contained was 300 ug of mutant IDH1 20-mer peptide, accompanied by topical imiquimod. Here the sequenced sample was PBMCs, taken from a glioma patient whose treatment included an IDH1 peptide vaccine. The receptors originated from a woman aged 18-29 years with glioma.

This clone showed up just a few times. The chain is built from TRBV11-3 and TRBJ1-4, with D possibly being TRBD1 (5 bases). CDR3 length equals 14 residues. Per the germline V gene, CDR1 is SGHNT and CDR2 is YENEEA. V was trimmed by 5 bases and J by 4 bases, leaving 11 bases between them. CDR3 sequence (DNA): TGTGCCAGCAGCCGAGGAGGGGTTAATGAAAAACTGTTTTTT. Translating gives CASSRGGVNEKLFF.

This chain joins TRBV16 and TRBJ1-1, with 7 nucleotides matching TRBD1. CDR1 is KGHSY and CDR2 is FQNENV in the germline V gene. The V segment lost 4 bases and the J segment 7 bases; nucleotides outside the gene matches: 9. The CDR3 extends over 14 amino acids. The CDR3: CASSPGGGGIEAFF. CDR3 DNA: TGTGCCAGCAGCCCCGGGGGAGGGGGCATTGAAGCTTTCTTT.

This clone appeared a single time. This sequence joins TRBV6-5 and TRBJ2-7, with D possibly matching TRBD1 (5 bases). Deletions cut 4 bases from V and 4 bases from J, with 14 bases between. CDR3 size: 14 residues. Per the germline V gene, CDR1 is MNHEY and CDR2 is SVGAGI. The CDR3 loop is CASSLGRQGYEQYF. CDR3 nucleotides: TGTGCCAGCAGTTTAGGACGGCAGGGATACGAGCAGTACTTC.

This clone was observed a handful of times. This rearrangement joins TRBV7-9 to TRBJ2-5; 9 nucleotides align to TRBD2. V lost 4 bases, J lost 5 bases, and 5 bases stayed unmatched. Germline lookup yields CDR1 SEHNR and CDR2 FQNEAQ (reference sequence). CDR3 length: 14 amino acids. The CDR3 loop is CASSWGTSYETQYF. CDR3 sequence (DNA): TGTGCCAGCAGCTGGGGGACTAGCTATGAGACCCAGTACTTC.

This clone was seen a handful of times. This chain links TRBV30 with TRBJ1-5; D is unclear. Between the trimmed V and J ends, which lost 4 bases and 10 bases, there was a span of 2 bases. The CDR3 totals 8 residues. In germline, CDR1 is GTSNPN, CDR2 SVGIG (reference sequence). This CDR3 is CAWNPQHF. As DNA, the CDR3 is TGTGCCTGGAACCCCCAGCATTTT.

This clone has more than one count but fewer than ten. The CDR3 DNA sequence: TGCGCCAGCAGCCAAGATCCGGACAGGGCTACCTACGAGCAGTACTTC. It codes for CASSQDPDRATYEQYF. V and J are TRBV4-1 and TRBJ2-7; 8 bases map to TRBD1. The J segment lost 2 bases and the V segment lost 0 bases, leaving 6 bases of the junction unmatched. Germline V gene data show CDR1 as MGHRA and CDR2 as YSYEKL. The CDR3 is made up of 16 amino acids.

This clone was picked up a small number of times. The chain employs TRBV25-1 and TRBJ1-2; D is perhaps TRBD1 (5 bases). V was cut by 1 base and J by 3 bases, with 12 bases left in between. The CDR3 spans 15 residues. Germline V gene sequence: CDR1 MGHDK, CDR2 SYGVNS. Here the CDR3 DNA reads TGTGCCAGCAGTGAATGGGACCAGGAATACTATGGCTACACCTTC. Translating gives CASSEWDQEYYGYTF.

V usage is TRBV9 and J usage is TRBJ1-3, with D possibly matching TRBD1 (5 bases). Trimming stripped 0 bases from V and 2 bases from J, with 9 bases between. CDR3 length: 15 residues. The V gene's germline CDR1 is SGDLS and CDR2 YYNGEE. CDR3 amino acids: CASSVGEGAGNTIYF. The CDR3 DNA is TGTGCCAGCAGCGTAGGGGAAGGGGCTGGAAACACCATATATTTT.

The chain is built from TRBV6-1 and TRBJ2-3; D perhaps matches TRBD1 (6 bases). CDR3 length: 15 amino acids. V dropped 7 bases and J dropped 3 bases, with 17 bases sitting between them. Germline CDR1 and CDR2: MNHNS and SASEGT. The CDR3 sequence is CASILRGTVTDTQYF. The CDR3 DNA reads TGTGCCAGCATCTTAAGGGGGACCGTGACAGATACGCAGTATTTT.

The chain carries TRBV5-8 and TRBJ2-1; TRBD2 might be the D (5 bases). Germline CDR1 reads SGHTS; CDR2 reads YDEGEE. V was cut by 8 bases and J by 4 bases, with 10 bases left in between. The CDR3 sequence is 12 residues long. The CDR3, as DNA: TGTGCCAGGGAGGAGGTATACAATGAGCAGTTCTTC. As protein: CAREEVYNEQFF.

The rearrangement joins TRBV7-2 to TRBJ2-7, with D possibly matching TRBD2 (6 bases). The germline V gene has CDR1 SGHTA and CDR2 FQGNSA. This CDR3 comprises 16 residues. Trimming shortened V by 1 base and J by 2 bases, and 15 bases separated the two germline ends. The DNA of the CDR3 is TGTGCCAGCAGCTTAGAGGGCGGGGCGGGCACCTACGAGCAGTACTTC. Protein: CASSLEGGAGTYEQYF.

J is TRBJ2-7 and V is TRBV11-1; TRBD2 agrees at 9 bases. V gave up 3 bases and J gave up 0 bases; unmatched junction bases: 12. The germline CDR1 and CDR2 sequences are SGHAT and FQDESV (reference sequence). The CDR3 totals 18 residues. In nucleotides, the CDR3 is TGTGCCAGCAGCTTGGGGGATCGACTAGCGGTGAGCTCCTACGAGCAGTACTTC. It yields the protein CASSLGDRLAVSSYEQYF.

CDR3 DNA: TGTGCCAGCAGCCCCCGGGAAGGGTACTATGGCTACACCTTC. Translating it yields CASSPREGYYGYTF. The chain combines TRBV7-9 with TRBJ1-2; D remains ambiguous. V shed 5 bases and J shed 3 bases, with 13 bases lying between them. CDR3 size: 14 residues. Germline V lookup: CDR1 SEHNR, CDR2 FQNEAQ (reference sequence).

Only a few counts were recorded for this clone. V usage is TRBV19 and J usage is TRBJ1-4; 9 bases are shared with TRBD1. Trimming removed 8 bases from V and 5 bases from J; junction bases left unmatched: 9. In germline, CDR1 is LNHDA, CDR2 SQIVND (reference sequence). CDR3 size: 15 residues. The CDR3, as DNA: TGTGCCAGTGAATCCGACGGGACAGGGAATGAAAAACTGTTTTTT. Translation: CASESDGTGNEKLFF. Full variable domain (remainder filled in from reference TRBV19 and TRBJ1-4): DGGITQSPKYLFRKEGQNVTLSCEQNLNHDAMYWYRQDPGQGLRLIYYSQIVNDFQKGDIAEGYSVSREKKESFPLTVTSAQKNPTAFYLCASESDGTGNEKLFFGSGTQLSVL.

This clone came up a few times. The sample has other DNA sequences that encode this CDR3 too. The chain is built from TRBV5-5 and TRBJ1-2; TRBD1 might be the D (5 bases). The V gene lost 5 bases and the J gene lost 3 bases, with 11 bases spanning the gap. The CDR3 has 13 amino acids. Germline CDR1 is SGHKS and CDR2 is YYEKEE (reference sequence). The CDR3 here is CASSPSGDYGYTF. The CDR3 DNA is TGTGCCAGCAGTCCGTCGGGGGACTATGGCTACACCTTC. Supplemented by reference TRBV5-5 and TRBJ1-2, the full variable domain reads DAGVTQSPTHLIKTRGQQVTLRCSPISGHKSVSWYQQVLGQGPQFIFQYYEKEERGRGNFPDRFSARQFPNYSSELNVNALLLGDSALYLCASSPSGDYGYTFGSGTRLTVV.

The V and J genes are TRBV29-1 and TRBJ2-2, with D perhaps assigned TRBD1 or TRBD2 (5 bases each). The CDR3 sequence is 15 residues long. V was pared by 4 bases and J by 1 base, with 13 bases between. Germline V gives CDR1 SQVTM, CDR2 ANQGSEA. CDR3 nucleotides: TGCAGCGTTGTTGGGGGACCATTGAACACCGGGGAGCTGTTTTTT. Its translation: CSVVGGPLNTGELFF.

This clone was seen only a few times. The V gene is TRBV23-1, the J gene TRBJ2-7; D may be TRBD1 (5 bases). TRBV23-1 is sorted into the ORF group, with uncertain function. This CDR3 spans 14 amino acids. V shed 4 bases and J shed 0 bases, with 10 bases lying between them. CDR3 nucleotide sequence: TGCGCCAGCAGTCCGGACACAGCCTCCTACGAGCAGTACTTC. Translation gives CASSPDTASYEQYF.